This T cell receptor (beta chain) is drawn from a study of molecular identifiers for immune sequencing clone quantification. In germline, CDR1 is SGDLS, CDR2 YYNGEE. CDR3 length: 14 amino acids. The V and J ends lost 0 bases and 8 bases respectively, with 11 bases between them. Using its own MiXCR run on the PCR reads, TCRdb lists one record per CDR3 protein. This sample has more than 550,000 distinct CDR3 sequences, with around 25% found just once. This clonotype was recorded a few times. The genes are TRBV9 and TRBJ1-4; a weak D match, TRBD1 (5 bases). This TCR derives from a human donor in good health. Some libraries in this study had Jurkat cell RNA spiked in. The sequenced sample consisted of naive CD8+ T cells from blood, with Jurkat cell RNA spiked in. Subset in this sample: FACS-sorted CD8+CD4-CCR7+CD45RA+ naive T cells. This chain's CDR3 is CASSVAGVQEKLFF. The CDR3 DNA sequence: TGTGCCAGCAGCGTAGCGGGGGTACAGGAAAAACTGTTTTTT. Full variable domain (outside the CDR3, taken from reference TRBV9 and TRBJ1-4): DSGVTQTPKHLITATGQRVTLRCSPRSGDLSVYWYQQSLDQGLQFLIQYYNGEERAKGNILERFSAQQFPDLHSELNLSSLELGDSALYFCASSVAGVQEKLFFGSGTQLSVL.